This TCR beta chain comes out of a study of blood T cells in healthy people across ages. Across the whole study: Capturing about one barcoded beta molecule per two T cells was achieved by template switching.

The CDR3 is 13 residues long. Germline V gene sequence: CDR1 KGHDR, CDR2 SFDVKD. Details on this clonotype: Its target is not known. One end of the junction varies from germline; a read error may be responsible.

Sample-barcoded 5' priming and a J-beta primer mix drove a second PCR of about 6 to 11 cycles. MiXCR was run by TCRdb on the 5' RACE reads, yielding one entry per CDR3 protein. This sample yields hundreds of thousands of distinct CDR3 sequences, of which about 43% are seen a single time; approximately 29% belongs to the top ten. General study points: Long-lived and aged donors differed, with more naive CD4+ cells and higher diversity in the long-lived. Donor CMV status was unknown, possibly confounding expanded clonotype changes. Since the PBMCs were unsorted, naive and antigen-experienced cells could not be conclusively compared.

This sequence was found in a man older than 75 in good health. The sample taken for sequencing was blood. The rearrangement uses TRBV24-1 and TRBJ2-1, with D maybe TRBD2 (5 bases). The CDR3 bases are TGTGCCACCAGAGATTTGGGAGTAGCCGAGCAGTTCTTC. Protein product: CATRDLGVAEQFF.